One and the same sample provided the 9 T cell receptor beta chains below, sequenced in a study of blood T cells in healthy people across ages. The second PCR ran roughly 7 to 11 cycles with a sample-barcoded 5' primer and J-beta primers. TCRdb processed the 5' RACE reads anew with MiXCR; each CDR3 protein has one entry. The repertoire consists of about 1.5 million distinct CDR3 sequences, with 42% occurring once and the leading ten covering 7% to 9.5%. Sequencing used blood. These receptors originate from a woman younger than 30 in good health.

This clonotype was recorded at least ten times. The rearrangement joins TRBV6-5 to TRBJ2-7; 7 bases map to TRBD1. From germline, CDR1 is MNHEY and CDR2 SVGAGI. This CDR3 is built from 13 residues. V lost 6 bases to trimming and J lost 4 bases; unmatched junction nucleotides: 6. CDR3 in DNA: TGTGCCAGCAGCCTAGGGGGCGAATACGAGCAGTACTTC. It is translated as CASSLGGEYEQYF.

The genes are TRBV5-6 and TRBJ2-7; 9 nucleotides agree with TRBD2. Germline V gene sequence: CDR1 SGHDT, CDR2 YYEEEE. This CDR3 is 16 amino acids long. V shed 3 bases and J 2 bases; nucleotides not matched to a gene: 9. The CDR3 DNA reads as TGTGCCAGCAGCTCCGCCGTAGCGGGAGTTGCCTACGAGCAGTACTTC. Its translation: CASSSAVAGVAYEQYF.

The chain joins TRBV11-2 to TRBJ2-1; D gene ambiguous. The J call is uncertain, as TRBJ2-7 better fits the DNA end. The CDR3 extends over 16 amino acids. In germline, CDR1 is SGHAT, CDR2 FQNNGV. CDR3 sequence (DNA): TGTGCCAGCAGCTTAGTTCAGCCCAGCTCCTACAATGAGCAGTACTTC. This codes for CASSLVQPSSYNEQYF.

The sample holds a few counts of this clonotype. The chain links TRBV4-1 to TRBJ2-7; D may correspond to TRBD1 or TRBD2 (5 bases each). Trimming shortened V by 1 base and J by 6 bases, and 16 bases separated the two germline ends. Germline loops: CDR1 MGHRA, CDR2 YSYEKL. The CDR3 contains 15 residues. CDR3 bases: TGCGCCAGCAGCCAAGGGGTTATGGGGACGTCCGAGCAGTACTTC. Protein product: CASSQGVMGTSEQYF.

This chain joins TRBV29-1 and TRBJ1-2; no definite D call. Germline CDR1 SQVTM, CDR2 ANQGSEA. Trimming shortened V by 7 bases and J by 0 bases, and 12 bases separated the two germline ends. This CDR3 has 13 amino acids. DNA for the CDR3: TGCAGCGGTGTTAAAGGAGCTAACTATGGCTACACCTTC. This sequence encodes CSGVKGANYGYTF.

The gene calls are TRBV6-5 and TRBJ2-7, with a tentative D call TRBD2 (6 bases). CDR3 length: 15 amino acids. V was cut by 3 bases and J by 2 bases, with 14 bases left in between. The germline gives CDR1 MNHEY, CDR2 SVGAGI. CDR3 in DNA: TGTGCCAGCAGTTATCAACCGGGACTCACCTACGAGCAGTACTTC. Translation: CASSYQPGLTYEQYF.

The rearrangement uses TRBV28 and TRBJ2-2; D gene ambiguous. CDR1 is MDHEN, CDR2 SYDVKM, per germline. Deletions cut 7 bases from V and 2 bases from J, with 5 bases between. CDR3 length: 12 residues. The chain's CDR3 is CASTDNTGELFF. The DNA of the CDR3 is TGTGCCAGCACCGATAACACCGGGGAGCTGTTTTTT.

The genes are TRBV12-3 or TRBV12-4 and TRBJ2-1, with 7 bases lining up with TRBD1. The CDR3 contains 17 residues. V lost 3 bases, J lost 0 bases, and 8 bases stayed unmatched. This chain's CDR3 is CASSFLGGLSSYNEQFF. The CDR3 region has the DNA TGTGCCAGCAGTTTCCTAGGGGGCCTTAGCTCCTACAATGAGCAGTTCTTC.

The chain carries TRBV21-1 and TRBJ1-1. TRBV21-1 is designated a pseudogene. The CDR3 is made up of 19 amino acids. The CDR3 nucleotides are TGTGCCAGCAGCAAAGCGACGGGGGGGCCTGATGATGAAGCTACTGAAGCTTTCTTT. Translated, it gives CASSKATGGPDDEATEAFF.